Listed below are T cell receptor beta chains from one sample, sequenced in a study of untreated major depressive disorder. TCRdb keeps only in-frame clones here, not all; method: immunoSEQ multiplex PCR. The table includes about 21,000 clones, roughly nine tenths detected once. Sample: CD4+ T cells from PBMCs. These receptors all stem from a middle-aged woman in good health. Each CDR3 is given with its conserved first and last residue. Each record gives: V gene, clone size, D gene, J gene, CDR3 DNA, CDR3 protein. The D gene is left open where the match is weak. Expanded clones are given a class, and other clones once, few, many or no size at all.

TRBV7-9	.	.	TRBJ2-3	TGTGCCAGCAGCTTAGCGCAGAGCACAGATACGCAGTATTTT	CASSLAQSTDTQYF
TRBV20-1	few	.	TRBJ1-1	TGCAGTGCTCCATGGGGCACTGAAGCTTTCTTT	CSAPWGTEAFF
TRBV7-9	.	TRBD2	TRBJ2-1	TGTGCCAGCAGCTTATCGGGAGGAAATGAGCAGTTCTTC	CASSLSGGNEQFF
TRBV4-2	few	TRBD2	TRBJ2-5	TGTGCCAGCAGCCAGGGCGGGAGCGGGGAGACCCAGTACTTC	CASSQGGSGETQYF
TRBV25-1	.	.	TRBJ2-1	TGTGCCAGCAGTCCCACCGGGACTGAGTTCCTCAATGAGCAGTTCTTC	CASSPTGTEFLNEQFF
TRBV11-2	few	TRBD1	TRBJ1-4	TGTGCCAGCAGCAACACCGGGACAGGGATTGAAAAACTGTTTTTT	CASSNTGTGIEKLFF
TRBV2	.	.	TRBJ2-1	TGTGCCAGCAGTGAACAGCTAGCTCTGTTCTACAATGAGCAGTTCTTC	CASSEQLALFYNEQFF
TRBV11-2	once	.	TRBJ1-2	TGTGCCAGCCGCCCGCGCGTGGGTCAGAGGGACTATGGCTACACCTTC	CASRPRVGQRDYGYTF
TRBV15	.	.	TRBJ1-4	TGTGCCACCAGCAGGGGGAACGTGGTTAATGAAAAACTGTTTTTT	CATSRGNVVNEKLFF
TRBV7-2	.	.	TRBJ2-5	TGTGCCAGCAGCCCTACGGGTCAGACCCAGTACTTC	CASSPTGQTQYF
TRBV11-3	.	TRBD2	TRBJ2-1	TGTGCCAGCAGCCCCGAGGGCGGGAGGGTAGGTAATGAGCAGTTCTTC	CASSPEGGRVGNEQFF
TRBV13	.	TRBD2	TRBJ2-5	TGTGCCAGCAGCTCCTCCTTTAGACTAGCGGGGAACCAAGAGACCCAGTACTTC	CASSSSFRLAGNQETQYF
TRBV5-1	few	.	TRBJ2-3	TGCGCCAGCAGCTTTGGGGGGTCTAGCACAGATACGCAGTATTTT	CASSFGGSSTDTQYF
TRBV5-1	.	TRBD1	TRBJ2-7	TGCGCCAGCAGCTTACAGGGGACAGGGACTAACGAGCAGTACTTC	CASSLQGTGTNEQYF
TRBV2	.	.	TRBJ2-6	TGTGCCAGCAGCCAGACAGGTTTCTCTGGGGCCAACGTCCTGACTTTC	CASSQTGFSGANVLTF
TRBV5-4	.	TRBD1	TRBJ2-5	TGTGCCAGCAGCTTTAGAATGATCCGGGACAGGGCACAAGAGACCCAGTACTTC	CASSFRMIRDRAQETQYF
TRBV10-3	once	.	TRBJ2-3	TGTGCCATCAGTATGGGGGACACAGATACGCAGTATTTT	CAISMGDTDTQYF
TRBV28	.	.	TRBJ2-7	TGTGCCAGCAAACCTACAGGTCCCGAGCAGTACTTC	CASKPTGPEQYF
TRBV9	.	.	TRBJ2-1	TGTGCCAGCAGCGTCACCGGACTGCGCTCCTACAATGAGCAGTTCTTC	CASSVTGLRSYNEQFF
TRBV19	.	.	TRBJ1-2	TGTGCCAGTAGCGGACCGCTCCTAAACTATGGCTACACCTTC	CASSGPLLNYGYTF
TRBV5-1	.	TRBD2	TRBJ2-3	TGCGCCAGCAGCCCTAAACTAGCGGCCACAGATACGCAGTATTTT	CASSPKLAATDTQYF
TRBV6-5	.	.	TRBJ1-1	TGTGCCGTAGACCGGTCCAGCGGGGGCACTGAAGCTTTCTTT	CAVDRSSGGTEAFF
TRBV10-3	.	.	TRBJ1-1	TGTGCCATCAGTGAGTTGGAGACAGAAGCTTTCTTT	CAISELETEAFF
TRBV11-1	.	.	TRBJ2-3	TGTGCCAGCAGCCTCGGCGGGAGCACAGATACGCAGTATTTT	CASSLGGSTDTQYF
TRBV5-1	.	.	TRBJ2-5	TGCGCCAGCAGCCCGGACATCCAAGAGACCCAGTACTTC	CASSPDIQETQYF